The 31 T cell receptor beta chains presented below share a single source sample, sequenced in a study of spatial heterogeneity in lung cancer. One entry per CDR3 protein results from TCRdb running MiXCR on the 5' RACE reads. Here the sample spans 35,000 to 45,000 distinct CDR3 sequences, 6% to 9.5% being singletons. Time point meaning: blood at routine non-recurrence follow-up after resection. The sequencing used PBMCs, collected at follow-up. The receptor source for this set is a male donor with early-stage non-small cell lung cancer.

This clonotype has ten or more counts. The chain uses TRBV10-3 and TRBJ2-1, with D perhaps matching TRBD1 (6 bases). The CDR3 is 13 amino acids. Per the germline V gene, CDR1 is ENHRY and CDR2 is SYGVKD. Between the trimmed V and J ends, which lost 4 bases and 8 bases, there was a span of 12 bases. In nucleotides, the CDR3 is TGTGCCATCAGTGTAGGGGGTTTGGATGAGCAGTTCTTC. This encodes CAISVGGLDEQFF.

Note on this clonotype: A much larger clone lies one base from this, so it may be a read error. Lacking the conserved final phenylalanine or tryptophan, this CDR3 likely reflects a read error. The chain has TRBV29-1 and TRBJ1-2, with TRBD1 as a possible D gene (6 bases). V was pared by 6 bases and J by 4 bases, with 15 bases between. CDR1 SQVTM and CDR2 ANQGSEA come from the germline V gene. The CDR3 runs to 13 residues. The CDR3 here is CSVHREGGYGYTL. The CDR3 DNA sequence: TGCAGCGTCCACAGGGAGGGGGGCTATGGCTACACCCTC.

This clonotype has ten or more counts. The rearrangement uses TRBV11-2 and TRBJ2-7; 9 positions agree with TRBD1. V lost 3 bases, J lost 5 bases, and 5 bases stayed unmatched. This CDR3 has 14 residues. CDR1 and CDR2 (germline): SGHAT, FQNNGV. The CDR3 DNA reads TGTGCCAGCAGCTTTACCGGGACAGGGAACGAGCAGTACTTC. This translates into CASSFTGTGNEQYF.

This clonotype was detected many times. The chain uses TRBV7-9 and TRBJ1-2, with D hard to call. Germline CDR1 SEHNR, CDR2 FQNEAQ (reference sequence). V shed 10 bases and J shed 6 bases, with 6 bases lying between them. The CDR3 consists of 9 residues. DNA of the CDR3: TGTGCCAACACTGATGGCTACACCTTC. It encodes CANTDGYTF.

This clonotype was counted at least ten times. The chain has TRBV5-1 and TRBJ1-1; 8 positions agree with TRBD1. The length of the CDR3 is 15 residues. With 3 bases clipped from V and 7 bases from J, the junction kept 11 bases outside the gene matches. Germline V gene data show CDR1 as SGHRS and CDR2 as YFSETQ. CDR3 loop: CASSSRTGGFNEAFF. CDR3 nucleotide sequence: TGCGCCAGCAGCTCCCGAACAGGGGGTTTCAATGAAGCTTTCTTT.

This clonotype was found many times. The chain carries TRBV7-2 and TRBJ2-5; possible D gene TRBD1, 6 bases. V was shortened by 5 bases and J by 2 bases, with 9 bases between the two germline ends. Germline-derived CDR1 and CDR2 are SGHTA and FQGNSA. The CDR3 is 13 amino acids. CDR3 loop: CASSRGQQETQYF. The CDR3, as DNA: TGTGCCAGCAGCCGTGGACAGCAAGAGACCCAGTACTTC. Based on the CDR3 plus reference TRBV7-2 and TRBJ2-5, the full variable domain is GAGVSQSPSNKVTEKGKDVELRCDPISGHTALYWYRQSLGQGLEFLIYFQGNSAPDKSGLPSDRFSAERTGGSVSTLTIQRTQQEDSAVYLCASSRGQQETQYFGPGTRLLVL.

This clonotype was seen a few times. This chain connects TRBV2 to TRBJ2-1; 11 nucleotides align to TRBD2. The CDR3 has 14 residues. CDR1 and CDR2 (germline): SNHLY, FYNNEI. The junction had 2 bases not matched to a gene; V was cut back by 4 bases and J by 6 bases. The CDR3 protein is CASSVAGGPNEQFF. CDR3 nucleotides: TGTGCCAGCAGTGTAGCGGGGGGGCCCAATGAGCAGTTCTTC.

This clonotype was seen many times. V gene TRBV30 combines with J gene TRBJ2-2; D could derive from TRBD1 or TRBD2 (6 bases each). The CDR3 loop spans 15 amino acids. CDR1 GTSNPN and CDR2 SVGIG come from the germline V gene (reference sequence). The V and J ends lost 0 bases and 6 bases respectively, with 14 bases between them. The CDR3 sequence is CAWSVFGGPSGELFF. The CDR3 coding sequence is TGTGCCTGGAGTGTATTTGGGGGGCCATCCGGGGAGCTGTTTTTT. Drawing the rest from reference TRBV30 and TRBJ2-2, the complete variable domain is SQTIHQWPATLVQPVGSPLSLECTVEGTSNPNLYWYRQAAGRGLQLLFYSVGIGQISSEVPQNLSASRPQDRQFILSSKKLLLSDSGFYLCAWSVFGGPSGELFFGEGSRLTVL.

The table lists this clonotype with many counts. V gene TRBV5-5 combines with J gene TRBJ2-5; maybe TRBD1 (6 bases). CDR1 SGHKS and CDR2 YYEKEE come from the germline V gene (reference sequence). CDR3 length: 15 amino acids. V was pared by 0 bases and J by 2 bases, with 11 bases between. CDR3 in amino acids: CASSLAVGQQETQYF. In nucleotides, the CDR3 is TGTGCCAGCAGCTTGGCCGTTGGACAGCAAGAGACCCAGTACTTC.

This clonotype was observed once. A much larger clone sits a single nucleotide away, making a read error possible. The rearrangement joins TRBV6-2 or TRBV6-3 to TRBJ1-1; D not certain. With 2 bases removed from V and 6 bases from J, the gap between germline ends came to 7 bases. Germline assignment: CDR1 MNHEY and CDR2 SVGEGT. This CDR3 region has 12 residues. The CDR3 region is CASSYPGSEAFF. CDR3 DNA: TGTGCCAGCAGTTACCCCGGCTCTGAAGCTTTCTTT.

This clonotype was seen ten or more times. This sequence joins TRBV3-1 and TRBJ2-1; D remains ambiguous. The V end was cut by 1 base, the J end by 1 base, with 11 bases between. Per the germline V gene, CDR1 is LGHDT and CDR2 is YNNKEL (reference sequence). CDR3 length equals 16 residues. CDR3 DNA sequence: TGTGCCAGCAGCCAAGTCGGCAGTGCGTCCTACAATGAGCAGTTCTTC. Its translation is CASSQVGSASYNEQFF.

In its sample, this clonotype is medium-sized. The chain recombines TRBV6-1 with TRBJ2-7; TRBD1 aligns across 11 bases. The CDR3 runs 15 residues. V gave up 8 bases and J gave up 4 bases; unmatched junction bases: 10. Looked up from germline, CDR1 is MNHNS and CDR2 is SASEGT. The CDR3 is CASQGLGTGGYEQYF. The CDR3 DNA is TGTGCCAGCCAGGGGCTCGGGACAGGGGGGTACGAGCAGTACTTC.

This clonotype was seen many times. The chain combines TRBV6-1 with TRBJ2-7, with 8 bases aligning to TRBD1. The CDR3 spans 13 residues. Trimming took 3 bases from V and 6 from J; bases not matched to a gene: 4. Germline V lookup: CDR1 MNHNS, CDR2 SASEGT. The CDR3 bases are TGTGCCAGCAGTGAGCAGGGGGCAGGCGAGCAGTACTTC. It translates to CASSEQGAGEQYF.

In its sample, this clonotype was seen many times. This chain joins TRBV7-9 and TRBJ1-1; no firm D call. The CDR3 runs to 13 residues. Trimming left V 1 base short and J 6 bases short, with 9 bases between. Germline V gene lookup returns CDR1 SEHNR and CDR2 FQNEAQ (reference sequence). The CDR3 region has the DNA TGTGCCAGCAGCTTAGGGCCCACAGCTGAAGCTTTCTTT. Its translation: CASSLGPTAEAFF.

A few counts support this clonotype. The chain joins TRBV21-1 to TRBJ2-3; no check of the table's D call, TRBD2, against the DNA was made. TRBV21-1 is assigned pseudogene status. The CDR3 covers 18 residues. CDR3 amino acids: CASSKWGLRDGYTDTQYF. The CDR3 DNA is TGTGCCAGCAGCAAATGGGGGTTACGGGATGGTTACACAGATACGCAGTATTTT.

This clonotype has ten or more counts. The V call is TRBV6-6, the J call TRBJ2-4, with D hard to call. The germline gives CDR1 MNHNY, CDR2 SVGAGI (reference sequence). The V end was cut by 5 bases, the J end by 0 bases, with 11 bases between. This CDR3 spans 15 amino acids. In DNA form, the CDR3 reads TGTGCCAGCAGTCCTCGGGTGTTAGCCAAAAACATTCAGTACTTC. Residues: CASSPRVLAKNIQYF.

This clonotype was counted ten times or more. The chain employs TRBV20-1 and TRBJ2-3, with D possibly matching TRBD2 (5 bases). CDR3 length: 15 amino acids. The germline V gene has CDR1 DFQATT and CDR2 SNEGSKA (reference sequence). Trimming cost V 6 bases and J 2 bases, with 18 bases left between them. The CDR3 DNA reads as TGCAGTGCCAAAAAAGATGTGGAGGTCACAGATACGCAGTATTTT. The encoded protein is CSAKKDVEVTDTQYF.

The chain links TRBV19 to TRBJ1-2, with TRBD1 matching 8 bases. The CDR3 has 15 amino acids. With 4 bases clipped from V and 0 bases from J, the junction kept 4 bases outside the gene matches. The germline V gene has CDR1 LNHDA and CDR2 SQIVND (reference sequence). The CDR3 DNA reads as TGTGCCAGTAGTAGCCAGGGACAGGCTAACTATGGCTACACCTTC. This gives the protein CASSSQGQANYGYTF.

Ten or more counts support this clonotype. V is TRBV12-3 or TRBV12-4 and J is TRBJ2-7; TRBD1 is a possible D gene (5 bases). The CDR3 is made up of 13 amino acids. Trimming stripped 3 bases from V and 3 bases from J, with 9 bases between. In nucleotides, the CDR3 is TGTGCCAGCAGTTTGGCAGGGTTCTACGAGCAGTACTTC. Its protein is CASSLAGFYEQYF.

V usage is TRBV29-1 and J usage is TRBJ2-7, with D tentatively TRBD2 (5 bases). Trimming stripped 3 bases from V and 2 bases from J, with 5 bases between. This CDR3 contains 11 residues. Germline CDR1 and CDR2: SQVTM and ANQGSEA. CDR3 in DNA: TGCAGCGTTGAGGAGGCCTACGAGCAGTACTTC. Amino acid sequence: CSVEEAYEQYF.

This clonotype was observed many times. The V call is TRBV6-1, the J call TRBJ1-1; perhaps TRBD1 as D (6 bases). V was trimmed by 6 bases and J by 3 bases, leaving 14 bases between them. Germline lookup yields CDR1 MNHNS and CDR2 SASEGT. This CDR3 region has 14 residues. CDR3 sequence reads: CASRRGGADTEAFF. The CDR3 nucleotides are TGTGCCAGCAGGAGAGGGGGGGCGGACACTGAAGCTTTCTTT.

This clonotype was seen ten or more times. This chain connects TRBV7-9 to TRBJ2-2, with 8 bases matching TRBD1. This CDR3 comprises 16 residues. V gave up 4 bases and J gave up 4 bases; unmatched junction bases: 8. CDR1 is SEHNR, CDR2 FQNEAQ, per germline (reference sequence). The DNA for the CDR3 is TGTGCCAGCAGCTCGACAGGGGACGGGAGCACCGGGGAGCTGTTTTTT. Its translation: CASSSTGDGSTGELFF.

This clonotype was picked up many times. This chain uses TRBV7-6 with TRBJ1-4, with 10 bases that match TRBD1. This CDR3 has 14 amino acids. CDR1 is SGHVS, CDR2 FNYEAQ, per germline. The V gene end was trimmed by 3 bases and the J gene end by 6 bases; junction bases not matched to a gene: 1. The CDR3 DNA reads as TGTGCCAGCAGCTTTGGGACAGGGGATGAAAAACTGTTTTTT. This encodes CASSFGTGDEKLFF.

This clonotype was recorded at least ten times. The chain joins TRBV29-1 to TRBJ1-4; TRBD1 might be the D (5 bases). Germline CDR1 SQVTM, CDR2 ANQGSEA. This CDR3 comprises 13 residues. Trimming took 5 bases from V and 4 from J, leaving 11 bases between them. CDR3 region: CSVLQAYNEKLFF. Here the CDR3 DNA reads TGCAGCGTTTTACAGGCCTATAATGAAAAACTGTTTTTT.

This clonotype was recorded many times. The V and J genes are TRBV2 and TRBJ1-2; D not certain. CDR1 and CDR2 from the germline V gene are SNHLY and FYNNEI. Trimming removed 5 bases from V and 0 bases from J, with 13 bases in between. The CDR3 runs to 15 residues. In DNA, the CDR3 is TGTGCCAGCAGTCTTTGGAAGGAGACTAACTATGGCTACACCTTC. Translated, it gives CASSLWKETNYGYTF.

This clonotype was detected ten times or more. CDR3 sequence: CASTRTGPLTDTQYF. The CDR3 region has the DNA TGTGCCAGCACCAGGACTGGCCCGCTCACAGATACGCAGTATTTT. V and J are TRBV12-3 or TRBV12-4 and TRBJ2-3, with D perhaps TRBD2 (5 bases). V lost 7 bases to trimming and J lost 2 bases, with 16 bases between them. The CDR3 consists of 15 residues.

The table lists this clonotype with many counts. The rearrangement joins TRBV7-9 to TRBJ1-4, with 7 bases identical to TRBD1. With V trimmed by 6 bases and J by 8 bases, 3 bases remained unmatched. Germline CDR1 and CDR2: SEHNR and FQNEAQ (reference sequence). This CDR3 contains 12 residues. The DNA of the CDR3 is TGTGCCAGCAGGACAGGGACAGAAAAACTGTTTTTT. This translates into CASRTGTEKLFF.

This clonotype was seen ten or more times. The V and J genes are TRBV18 and TRBJ2-3; D is perhaps TRBD1 (6 bases). Between the trimmed V and J ends, which lost 3 bases and 1 base, there was a span of 11 bases. The germline gives CDR1 KGHSH, CDR2 LQKENI. This CDR3 contains 15 residues. The CDR3 sequence is CASSPLGQRTDTQYF. DNA of the CDR3: TGTGCCAGCTCACCTCTCGGACAGCGCACAGATACGCAGTATTTT.

By proportion, this clonotype is hyperexpanded. The chain uses TRBV27 and TRBJ1-5; D uncertain. V was shortened by 5 bases and J by 6 bases, with 11 bases between the two germline ends. Looked up from germline, CDR1 is MNHEY and CDR2 is SMNVEV (reference sequence). The CDR3 runs to 13 residues. The CDR3 sequence is CASSLAPGQPQHF. In DNA, the CDR3 is TGTGCCAGCAGTCTGGCCCCCGGTCAGCCCCAGCATTTT.

This clonotype came up many times. The chain carries TRBV20-1 and TRBJ1-3; D ambiguous. The V and J ends lost 0 bases and 4 bases respectively, with 7 bases between them. Germline loops: CDR1 DFQATT, CDR2 SNEGSKA (reference sequence). This CDR3 region has 13 residues. This CDR3 is CSARDQAGNTIYF. CDR3 nucleotides: TGCAGTGCTAGAGATCAAGCCGGAAACACCATATATTTT.

Many counts were recorded for this clonotype. The V and J genes are TRBV18 and TRBJ1-1, with TRBD1 matching over 7 bases. CDR3 length: 15 amino acids. Germline assignment: CDR1 KGHSH and CDR2 LQKENI. Germline trimming cut 5 bases from V and 3 bases from J; bases unmatched to any gene: 9. As DNA, the CDR3 is TGTGCCAGCTCATCAACAGGGGCGGGGGACACTGAAGCTTTCTTT. Its translation is CASSSTGAGDTEAFF.